This T cell receptor (beta chain) was identified during a study of spatial heterogeneity in lung cancer. On this clonotype: Antigen unknown.

Noted time point: blood at routine non-recurrence follow-up after resection. MiXCR, applied by TCRdb to the 5' RACE reads, yields one record per CDR3 protein. The top ten clones hold roughly 24% of a sample with 110,000 or so distinct CDR3 sequences, approximately 10% of them seen once. The germline V and J ends were trimmed by 1 base and 4 bases, with 11 bases remaining between them. The CDR3 spans 13 residues. CDR1 is SQVTM, CDR2 ANQGSEA, per germline. Whole-study findings and limits: Whereas they appeared in blood less at follow-up, ubiquitous expanded tumor TCRs appeared there more at resection.

The starting material was PBMCs, obtained at follow-up. The TCR sequence derives from a female donor with early-stage non-small cell lung cancer. J is TRBJ2-7 and V is TRBV29-1; D not resolved. The CDR3 bases are TGCAGCGTTGAAGCGTTCGGTGAATACGAGCAGTACTTC. The encoded protein is CSVEAFGEYEQYF.